A single sample is the source of the 5 T cell receptor beta chains below, sequenced in a study of T cell repertoires in cytomegalovirus infection. Each CDR3 protein is one row after TCRdb ran MiXCR on the reads. Of 150,000 to 200,000 distinct CDR3 sequences listed, around 20% are singletons. What was sequenced was PBMCs. The receptor set was obtained from a human donor in good health (CMV status not recorded). Some clones in this sample may be carry-over from other donors' samples.

This chain joins TRBV12-3 or TRBV12-4 and TRBJ2-5; possible D gene TRBD2, 6 bases. The germline V and J ends were trimmed by 8 bases and 14 bases, with 24 bases remaining between them. The CDR3 spans 13 residues. The CDR3: CASGNLVEEGKYF. The CDR3 DNA reads as TGTGCCAGCGGCAATTTGGTTGAGGAGGGGAAATACTTC.

The chain employs TRBV29-1 and TRBJ1-2; D gene unclear. V was pared by 0 bases and J by 8 bases, with 13 bases between. The CDR3 spans 13 residues. CDR1 is SQVTM, CDR2 ANQGSEA, per germline. Written as DNA, the CDR3 is TGCAGCGTTGAAGATCTTCCAGGCGGAGGCTACACCTTC. It yields the protein CSVEDLPGGGYTF.

This clonotype has only a few counts. The chain employs TRBV7-2 and TRBJ2-7; D gene uncertain. Germline lookup yields CDR1 SGHTA and CDR2 FQGNSA. The CDR3 loop spans 13 amino acids. Trimming left V 6 bases short and J 0 bases short, with 9 bases between. CDR3 DNA: TGTGCCAGCAGAACTTACAACTCCTACGAGCAGTACTTC. This sequence encodes CASRTYNSYEQYF.

This clonotype occurred many times. This rearrangement joins TRBV7-8 to TRBJ2-7; D remains ambiguous. Germline-derived CDR1 and CDR2 are SGHVS and FQNEAQ. Trimming left V 1 base short and J 1 base short, with 8 bases between. CDR3 length: 14 amino acids. The CDR3 DNA sequence: TGTGCCAGCAGCTTAGGGTACAATTCCTACGAGCAGTACTTC. This sequence encodes CASSLGYNSYEQYF.

This chain links TRBV2 with TRBJ2-2; D not resolved. This CDR3 has 15 residues. V lost 2 bases and J 0 bases, leaving 7 bases between the germline ends. Germline CDR1 and CDR2: SNHLY and FYNNEI. The CDR3 nucleotides read TGTGCCAGCAGTGAACGGGCAGCGAACACCGGGGAGCTGTTTTTT. Protein product: CASSERAANTGELFF. Based on the CDR3 plus reference TRBV2 and TRBJ2-2, the full variable domain is EPEVTQTPSHQVTQMGQEVILRCVPISNHLYFYWYRQILGQKVEFLVSFYNNEISEKSEIFDDQFSVERPDGSNFTLKIRSTKLEDSAMYFCASSERAANTGELFFGEGSRLTVL.